This T cell receptor (beta chain) was recovered during a study of OX40 agonist ivuxolimab in advanced cancers. About the study as a whole: Ivuxolimab was an agonistic, fully human IgG2 monoclonal antibody directed against OX40 (CD134), a costimulatory receptor. Intravenous ivuxolimab was administered to patients every 2 weeks at six dose levels: 0.01, 0.1, 0.3, 1.5, 3 and 10 mg/kg. Of the approximately 53 patients in dose escalation, about 20 had hepatocellular carcinoma, around 15 had melanoma, 9 had renal cell carcinoma and 9 had head and neck cancer. In the dose-escalation cohort, roughly four fifths of patients were male, and the mean age was approximately 60 years, with a range of 23 to 79. Patients were allowed to have had prior anti-PD-1, anti-PD-L1 or anti-CTLA-4 therapy, and approximately 40% of the dose-escalation patients had previously received checkpoint inhibitors. Partial responses occurred in three dose-escalation patients, of whom one had hepatocellular carcinoma and two had cutaneous melanoma. Peripheral TCRbeta sequencing was intended to test whether TCR sequence diversity was altered and clonal T-cell expansion was caused by ivuxolimab. The monotherapy dose-escalation portion (N ≈ 57 patients) of the phase I ivuxolimab trial is reported in the paper.

What the authors observed across the whole study: In the 0.1-3.0 mg/kg groups, partial responders were among the patients with the lowest normalized peripheral clonal expansion, particularly in CD8+ T cells. Low levels of normalized T-cell clonal expansion were also seen in some nonresponding patients. After ivuxolimab, more expanded clones were found on average in CD8+ T cells than in CD4+ T cells. Antigen specificity was not determined for the clonally expanded peripheral T cells. Clonal expansion of both CD4+ and CD8+ blood T cells was observed from baseline to week 6 at doses 0.1 to 3.0 mg/kg.

As concerns this clone: Its antigen is not yet known. No per-base quality is available; no much larger clone lies one base away.

Patients with autoimmune disease history or receiving systemic immunosuppression were excluded from the trial. In every dose cohort, peripheral blood was drawn for TCR sequencing at baseline, cycle 4 day 1, and cycle 7 day 1. Samples came from an open-label, multicenter, first-in-human phase I dose-escalation trial of ivuxolimab. Adults with locally advanced or metastatic melanoma, renal cell, hepatocellular, or head and neck squamous cell carcinoma were enrolled in the trial. Before TCR sequencing, CD4+ T cells and CD8+ T cells were sorted from peripheral blood as separate populations. To sequence the TCRbeta CDR3 region, genomic DNA was isolated from the sorted cells. TCRbeta CDR3 regions were sequenced using the immunoSEQ Assay. TCRdb stores this immuneACCESS table with in-frame sequences only. Part of the clones is absent; in the studies checked, under half of the shortfall reflects unresolved V genes, and no reason is known for the rest. In all, the sample holds about 41,000 clones, and 88% of those were seen once. The ten largest account for roughly 25% of the sample.

Including the terminal cysteine and phenylalanine, the CDR3 comprises 12 residues. Only CDR3 DNA remains: 36 bases, in frame from the first base. Based on the germline V gene, the CDR1 and CDR2 sequences are ENHRY and SYGVKD. V lost 3 bases and J lost 4 bases; the stretch between them is 7 bases long. This TCR was recovered from an adult with an advanced solid tumor such as melanoma, head and neck, liver or kidney cancer. Material: CD4+ or CD8+ T cells sorted from blood, obtained in a trial of the OX40 agonist ivuxolimab. This sequence uses TRBV10-3 and TRBJ2-7; too little of a D gene remains to name it. The CDR3 reads as follows: CAISDPMYEQYF. The nucleotides read TGTGCCATCAGTGACCCCATGTACGAGCAGTACTTC.